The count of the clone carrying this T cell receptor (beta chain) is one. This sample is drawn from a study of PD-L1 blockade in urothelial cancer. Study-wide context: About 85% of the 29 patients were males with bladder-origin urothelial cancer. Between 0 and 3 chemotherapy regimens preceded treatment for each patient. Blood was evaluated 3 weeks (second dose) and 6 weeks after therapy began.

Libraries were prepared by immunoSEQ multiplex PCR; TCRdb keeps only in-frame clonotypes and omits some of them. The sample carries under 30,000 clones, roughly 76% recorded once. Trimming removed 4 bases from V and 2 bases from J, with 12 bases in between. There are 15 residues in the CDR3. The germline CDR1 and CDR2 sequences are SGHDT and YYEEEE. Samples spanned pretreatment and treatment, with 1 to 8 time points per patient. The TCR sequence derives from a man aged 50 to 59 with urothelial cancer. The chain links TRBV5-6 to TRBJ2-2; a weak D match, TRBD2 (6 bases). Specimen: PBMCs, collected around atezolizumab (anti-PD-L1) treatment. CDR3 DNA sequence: TGTGCCAGCAGCGGCCCGGGAGTCAACACCGGGGAGCTGTTTTTT. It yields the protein CASSGPGVNTGELFF.